Following are 31 T cell receptor beta chains from one sample sequenced in a study of graft-versus-host responses after intestinal transplantation. TCRdb's table, derived via immunoSEQ multiplex PCR, lists solely in-frame clones and lacks some. The table shows tens of thousands of clones, with around 90% occurring only once. These receptors lack a known antigen. The sample in question was unstimulated CD4+ T cells sorted from spleen or lymph node cells, obtained before transplant. The receptors were sampled from a human donor who was the organ donor for an intestinal transplant.

The chain couples TRBV2 to TRBJ2-5; TRBD2 is a possible D gene (6 bases). The better agreement between TRBJ2-7 and the DNA end casts doubt on the J call. Germline CDR1 SNHLY, CDR2 FYNNEI. This CDR3 is built from 15 residues. CDR3 nucleotides: TGTGCCAGCAAAAGAGGTAGCGGCCCAACCTACGAGCAGTACTTC. This gives the protein CASKRGSGPTYEQYF.

The genes are TRBV9 and TRBJ2-5; D remains ambiguous. Trimming took off 3 bases at V and 1 base at J, with 4 bases between the two ends. The CDR3 consists of 12 residues. Looked up from germline, CDR1 is SGDLS and CDR2 is YYNGEE. CDR3 in amino acids: CASSALQETQYF. For the CDR3, the DNA is TGTGCCAGCAGCGCCCTCCAAGAGACCCAGTACTTC.

The chain uses TRBV5-1 and TRBJ2-5, with D unclear. Matching the DNA end better, TRBJ2-7 makes the J call doubtful. Germline-derived CDR1 and CDR2 are SGHRS and YFSETQ. CDR3 length: 11 residues. The CDR3 spells CASSLGYEQYF. CDR3 in DNA: TGCGCCAGCAGCTTGGGGTACGAGCAGTACTTC.

V usage is TRBV5-1 and J usage is TRBJ1-2; the D is unclear. Germline V lookup: CDR1 SGHRS, CDR2 YFSETQ. The ends were cut back, 5 bases at V and 4 bases at J, with 15 bases in the middle. This CDR3 is 14 amino acids long. The CDR3 bases are TGCGCCAGCAGGGATGGAGGCCAAATCTATGGCTACACCTTC. This codes for CASRDGGQIYGYTF.

The rearrangement uses TRBV19 and TRBJ1-2; D gene ambiguous. V gave up 4 bases and J gave up 2 bases, with 8 bases separating them. The germline CDR1 and CDR2 sequences are LNHDA and SQIVND (reference sequence). This CDR3 contains 13 residues. In nucleotides, the CDR3 is TGTGCCAGTAGTACAGGCTGGAACTATGGCTACACCTTC. It encodes CASSTGWNYGYTF.

J is TRBJ2-7 and V is TRBV6-1; 7 bases align to TRBD1. The J segment lost 0 bases and the V segment lost 6 bases, leaving 5 bases of the junction unmatched. Germline lookup yields CDR1 MNHNS and CDR2 SASEGT. The CDR3 is made up of 14 amino acids. The CDR3 loop is CASRRTGASYEQYF. Here the CDR3 DNA reads TGTGCCAGCAGAAGGACAGGAGCCTCCTACGAGCAGTACTTC.

This clone was detected once. The CDR3 protein is CASSRQGGGYTF. As DNA, the CDR3 is TGTGCCAGCAGTCGACAGGGTGGTGGCTACACCTTC. The rearrangement links TRBV2 to TRBJ1-2; 7 positions agree with TRBD1. Per the germline V gene, CDR1 is SNHLY and CDR2 is FYNNEI. V was pared by 5 bases and J by 7 bases, with 4 bases of the junction left unmatched. The CDR3 contains 12 residues.

The V gene is TRBV25-1, the J gene TRBJ1-1, with 9 nucleotides matching TRBD1. Germline V CDR1 and CDR2: MGHDK, SYGVNS. The CDR3 covers 16 residues. J gave up 1 base and V 1 base, and 4 bases lay outside the gene matches. Here the CDR3 DNA reads TGTGCCAGCAGTGAATCTGACAGGGGGACGAACACTGAAGCTTTCTTT. This translates into CASSESDRGTNTEAFF.

The genes are TRBV6-5 and TRBJ2-2, with 9 bases identical to TRBD2. CDR1 is MNHEY and CDR2 is SVGAGI in the germline V gene. J gave up 6 bases and V 7 bases, and 9 bases lay outside the gene matches. The CDR3 has 15 residues. The CDR3, as DNA: TGTGCCAGCAAAATAGCGGGGGAAAGGGCCGGGGAGCTGTTTTTT. Protein: CASKIAGERAGELFF.

The V gene is TRBV6-1, the J gene TRBJ2-1; D ambiguous. This CDR3 is built from 16 residues. V was shortened by 4 bases and J by 1 base, with 14 bases between the two germline ends. Germline V gene sequence: CDR1 MNHNS, CDR2 SASEGT. The CDR3 here is CASSAPTAKSYNEQFF. CDR3 nucleotides: TGTGCCAGCAGTGCACCGACTGCGAAATCCTACAATGAGCAGTTCTTC.

The chain uses TRBV2 and TRBJ2-5, with D unresolved. V was shortened by 2 bases and J by 3 bases, with 4 bases between the two germline ends. The CDR3 totals 12 residues. The germline gives CDR1 SNHLY, CDR2 FYNNEI. This CDR3 reads CASSEQEETQYF. In nucleotides, the CDR3 is TGTGCCAGCAGTGAACAGGAAGAGACCCAGTACTTC.

The V call is TRBV11-2, the J call TRBJ1-4; 11 bases match TRBD1. CDR3 length equals 16 residues. CDR1 SGHAT and CDR2 FQNNGV come from the germline V gene. The J segment lost 5 bases and the V segment lost 5 bases, leaving 7 bases of the junction unmatched. CDR3 in amino acids: CASSPGDRGSNEKLFF. As DNA, the CDR3 is TGTGCCAGCAGCCCTGGGGACAGGGGGTCGAATGAAAAACTGTTTTTT.

The chain employs TRBV6-5 and TRBJ2-7, with 10 positions matching TRBD1. The CDR3 consists of 15 residues. The germline CDR1 and CDR2 sequences are MNHEY and SVGAGI. V lost 5 bases, J lost 0 bases, and 4 bases stayed unmatched. Here the CDR3 DNA reads TGTGCCAGCAGTCTAGGGACAGGGGCCTCCTACGAGCAGTACTTC. This encodes CASSLGTGASYEQYF.

This clone was found once. This chain uses TRBV5-1 with TRBJ2-1; 10 bases agree with TRBD1. V shed 2 bases and J 5 bases; nucleotides not matched to a gene: 10. Germline V CDR1 and CDR2: SGHRS, YFSETQ. The CDR3 covers 17 residues. The CDR3 DNA sequence: TGCGCCAGCAGCTTTATGACAGGGGGCGAGAGGCACAATGAGCAGTTCTTC. It is translated as CASSFMTGGERHNEQFF. Filled out from reference TRBV5-1 and TRBJ2-1, the complete variable domain reads KAGVTQTPRYLIKTRGQQVTLSCSPISGHRSVSWYQQTPGQGLQFLFEYFSETQRNKGNFPGRFSGRQFSNSRSEMNVSTLELGDSALYLCASSFMTGGERHNEQFFGPGTRLTVL.

The rearrangement links TRBV23-1 to TRBJ2-5, with D possibly TRBD2 on 5 matching bases. The J call may be incorrect, as the DNA end agrees better with TRBJ2-7. TRBV23-1 is noted as an ORF with a role that remains uncertain. The CDR3 is 16 residues long. CDR3 DNA sequence: TGCGCCAGCATTTCTGTTGAGGGTGCGTTAGCCTACGAGCAGTACTTC. This encodes CASISVEGALAYEQYF.

The J gene is TRBJ2-2, the V gene TRBV6-5; perhaps TRBD1 as D (6 bases). Germline V gene data show CDR1 as MNHEY and CDR2 as SVGAGI. V was cut by 0 bases and J by 4 bases, with 6 bases left in between. This CDR3 region has 14 residues. This CDR3 reads CASSYSTGTGELFF. CDR3 bases: TGTGCCAGCAGTTACTCGACAGGCACCGGGGAGCTGTTTTTT.

V is TRBV30 and J is TRBJ2-1; D may be TRBD2 (6 bases). Germline assignment: CDR1 GTSNPN and CDR2 SVGIG (reference sequence). V lost 4 bases and J 1 base, leaving 14 bases between the germline ends. The CDR3 is made up of 15 amino acids. The CDR3 is CAWIGYSGSYNEQFF. CDR3 coding DNA: TGTGCCTGGATAGGATATAGCGGATCCTACAATGAGCAGTTCTTC.

The chain recombines TRBV10-2 with TRBJ2-7, with D possibly TRBD2 on 6 matching bases. The CDR3 sequence is 11 residues long. Germline loops: CDR1 WSHSY, CDR2 SAAADI. Trimming stripped 6 bases from V and 4 bases from J, with 7 bases between. CDR3 bases: TGCGCCAGCAGACGGGAGTACGAGCAGTACTTC. Encoded protein: CASRREYEQYF.

The rearrangement links TRBV11-3 to TRBJ2-3, with 7 bases lining up with TRBD1. Germline CDR1 is SGHNT and CDR2 is YENEEA. The J segment lost 3 bases and the V segment lost 5 bases, leaving 8 bases of the junction unmatched. This CDR3 is 15 amino acids long. The CDR3 DNA follows: TGTGCCAGCAGCAGGGACAGAGCAGGGACAGATACGCAGTATTTT. This codes for CASSRDRAGTDTQYF.

V usage is TRBV28 and J usage is TRBJ2-1; unclear D gene. The CDR3 consists of 14 residues. The germline V gene encodes CDR1 MDHEN and CDR2 SYDVKM. The V and J ends lost 5 bases and 6 bases respectively, with 14 bases between them. The CDR3 reads CASSPLRVFNEQFF. The CDR3 nucleotides are TGTGCCAGCAGTCCATTACGGGTGTTCAATGAGCAGTTCTTC.

This clone was seen more than once but under ten times. The V and J genes are TRBV5-1 and TRBJ1-3; TRBD1 matches 9 bases. The germline CDR1 and CDR2 sequences are SGHRS and YFSETQ. Trimming took 4 bases from V and 4 from J; bases not matched to a gene: 3. The CDR3 is 14 residues long. CDR3 DNA sequence: TGCGCCAGCAGCCAGGGACAGGGCGGAAACACCATATATTTT. Amino acid sequence: CASSQGQGGNTIYF.

The chain carries TRBV7-8 and TRBJ2-1; 14 nucleotides match TRBD2. Per the germline V gene, CDR1 is SGHVS and CDR2 is FQNEAQ. The CDR3 spans 16 residues. The V gene end was trimmed by 3 bases and the J gene end by 8 bases; junction bases not matched to a gene: 6. CDR3 sequence (DNA): TGTGCCAGCAGCTTGAGGACTAGCGGGGGGAACGATGAGCAGTTCTTC. Translated, it gives CASSLRTSGGNDEQFF. Full variable domain (outside the CDR3, taken from reference TRBV7-8 and TRBJ2-1): GAGVSQSPRYKVAKRGQDVALRCDPISGHVSLFWYQQALGQGPEFLTYFQNEAQLDKSGLPSDRFFAERPEGSVSTLKIQRTQQEDSAVYLCASSLRTSGGNDEQFFGPGTRLTVL.

The chain carries TRBV6-4 and TRBJ1-5; 7 bases line up with TRBD1. Trimming took 6 bases from V and 5 from J; bases not matched to a gene: 13. This CDR3 contains 16 residues. Germline V gene data show CDR1 as MRHNA and CDR2 as SNTAGT. The CDR3 region has the DNA TGTGCCAGCAGCTCAGTCTTGACAGGGATCGATCAGCCCCAGCATTTT. This codes for CASSSVLTGIDQPQHF.

The gene calls are TRBV11-2 and TRBJ2-5, with D perhaps TRBD1 (6 bases). The CDR3 has 14 residues. CDR1 is SGHAT and CDR2 is FQNNGV in the germline V gene. V was pared by 3 bases and J by 2 bases, with 10 bases between. The DNA for the CDR3 is TGTGCCAGCAGCTTTCGGACAGTTCAAGAGACCCAGTACTTC. It codes for CASSFRTVQETQYF.

This clone was counted a few times. This rearrangement joins TRBV7-8 to TRBJ1-2; TRBD1 aligns across 7 bases. Looked up from germline, CDR1 is SGHVS and CDR2 is FQNEAQ. V shed 4 bases, J shed 5 bases, and the junction held 7 bases outside the gene matches. The CDR3 covers 14 residues. The chain's CDR3 is CASSSGTEGYGYTF. The CDR3 coding sequence is TGTGCCAGCAGCTCCGGGACAGAAGGTTATGGCTACACCTTC.

The chain joins TRBV11-3 to TRBJ2-7; D might be TRBD1 (5 bases). V was pared by 1 base and J by 0 bases, with 7 bases between. The V gene's germline CDR1 is SGHNT and CDR2 YENEEA. The CDR3 contains 14 residues. The CDR3 DNA is TGTGCCAGCAGCTTAGGACAGTCCTCCTACGAGCAGTACTTC. Amino acids: CASSLGQSSYEQYF.

V gene TRBV7-2 combines with J gene TRBJ2-5; 11 bases match TRBD2. This CDR3 spans 16 amino acids. The germline V gene encodes CDR1 SGHTA and CDR2 FQGNSA. Trimming removed 9 bases from V and 3 bases from J; junction bases left unmatched: 12. CDR3 sequence: CASAQRLAGSKETQYF. DNA for the CDR3: TGTGCCAGTGCCCAAAGACTAGCGGGGTCGAAAGAGACCCAGTACTTC.

The chain recombines TRBV19 with TRBJ2-4; TRBD1 agrees at 7 bases. CDR1 is LNHDA, CDR2 SQIVND, per germline (reference sequence). J gave up 5 bases and V 8 bases, and 9 bases lay outside the gene matches. The CDR3 loop spans 14 amino acids. The CDR3: CASYDNRGQNIQYF. Written as DNA, the CDR3 is TGTGCCAGTTACGACAACAGGGGACAAAACATTCAGTACTTC.

The chain uses TRBV5-4 and TRBJ2-3; D is undetermined. The CDR3 is 12 amino acids. Germline V CDR1 and CDR2: SGHNT, YYREEE (reference sequence). V shed 4 bases and J shed 5 bases, with 8 bases lying between them. The CDR3: CASSAIRDTQYF. The CDR3 DNA reads TGTGCCAGCAGCGCGATAAGAGATACGCAGTATTTT. Supplemented by reference TRBV5-4 and TRBJ2-3, the full variable domain reads ETGVTQSPTHLIKTRGQQVTLRCSSQSGHNTVSWYQQALGQGPQFIFQYYREEENGRGNFPPRFSGLQFPNYSSELNVNALELDDSALYLCASSAIRDTQYFGPGTRLTVL.

This chain joins TRBV4-1 and TRBJ2-1, with D tentatively TRBD1 (5 bases). Trimming stripped 6 bases from V and 0 bases from J, with 15 bases between. Germline CDR1 is MGHRA and CDR2 is YSYEKL. CDR3 size: 16 residues. CDR3 sequence reads: CASSKNRFLSYNEQFF. DNA for the CDR3: TGCGCCAGCAGTAAAAACAGGTTCCTCTCCTACAATGAGCAGTTCTTC.

The chain has TRBV19 and TRBJ2-3; D is undetermined. Between the trimmed V and J ends, which lost 2 bases and 6 bases, there was a span of 3 bases. The CDR3 loop spans 11 amino acids. From germline, CDR1 is LNHDA and CDR2 SQIVND (reference sequence). The CDR3 DNA sequence: TGTGCCAGTAGTATACGGGATACGCAGTATTTT. Its protein is CASSIRDTQYF.